A selection of T cell receptor beta chains follows, all from one sample in a study of OX40 agonist ivuxolimab in advanced cancers. The data were produced by immunoSEQ multiplex PCR, yet TCRdb's version contains in-frame clones alone and is incomplete. The sample holds over 85,000 clones, around 94% seen once. The input for sequencing was CD4+ or CD8+ T cells sorted from blood, taken in a trial of the OX40 agonist ivuxolimab. The source of these receptors is an adult with an advanced solid tumor such as melanoma, head and neck, liver or kidney cancer. CDR3s leave out the opening cysteine and the closing phenylalanine or tryptophan. Some rows have no size entry. The others give once, few or many, or a class for an expanded clone.

once | TRBV4-1 | ASSQGLQGRGNQPQH
. | TRBV18 | ASSRGTAYNSPLH
. | TRBV14 | ASSQDLWGFGEKLF
. | TRBV7-8 | ASSAQRYEQY
. | TRBV9 | ASSVYNSPLH
. | TRBV27 | ASNTIQGSQETQY
. | TRBV28 | ASSQNPYGYT
. | TRBV6-6 | ASSYSGVSGANVLT
. | TRBV5-1 | ASSLGVGRATNEKLF
once | TRBV2 | ASSFDRVISDTQY
. | TRBV2 | ASSELGLADNEQF
once | TRBV6-6 | ASSDLTGAGNTIY
once | TRBV15 | ATSRRQETQY
. | TRBV4-3 | ASSQEGDRQETQY
. | TRBV5-4 | ASSLSGGAIAKNIQY
. | TRBV6-1 | ASRLAGATDTQY
. | TRBV7-9 | ASSLVHQNTEAF
. | TRBV19 | ASTPDREFNSPLH
. | TRBV28 | ASSSLAAHSYNEQF
. | TRBV30 | ACTKRDSNTGELF
. | TRBV4-2 | ASSPRTGGDQPQH
. | TRBV7-2 | ASSSEGYSNQPQH
. | TRBV5-8 | ASSRTGRETQY
. | TRBV2 | ASRRDSETYNEQF
. | TRBV5-1 | ASSLEVNTEAF
. | TRBV6-6 | ASIGAGKPQH
few | TRBV6-5 | ASSYAQQGRSPLH
. | TRBV6-5 | ASSTMGNEKLF
. | TRBV20-1 | SASSPDTQY
. | TRBV5-1 | ASSLSNRNTEAF
once | TRBV30 | AWRRQGARETQY
. | TRBV10-3 | AISESDYGYT
. | TRBV2 | ASSGIRGGYT
. | TRBV5-4 | ASSQVRNTEAF
. | TRBV6-1 | ASRVAGTYNEQF
. | TRBV5-8 | ASSRDRGRYGYT
. | TRBV7-3 | ASSPGQSETQY
. | TRBV28 | ASSYQGSGANVLT
. | TRBV5-4 | ASSSDWALENEQF
. | TRBV28 | ASRRGGLSGNTIY
. | TRBV5-8 | ASSANRGRRPQH
. | TRBV5-1 | ASSQDSNQPQH
. | TRBV29-1 | SAVDKREDGGYT
. | TRBV11-2 | ASSFYNEQF
. | TRBV28 | ASTTTRNTEAF
. | TRBV4-3 | ASSSSGGGNIQY
. | TRBV19 | ASSPRLVSTDTQY
few | TRBV25-1 | ASSENRGLGNTIY
. | TRBV5-5 | ASSLTTGVTGELF
. | TRBV30 | AWSTGLAGADTQY
. | TRBV30 | AWSAKDRGNSPLH
. | TRBV29-1 | SAAGTGELANYGYT
. | TRBV2 | ASLRNGNTEAF
few | TRBV6-5 | ASYRGDYGYT
. | TRBV11-1 | ASSLGRGGRSSYNEQF
. | TRBV2 | ASSGQGNGYT
. | TRBV2 | ASRILRQGNYGYT
. | TRBV2 | ASSKYGTLNQPQH
. | TRBV4-3 | ASSQGGAHFGNTIY
. | TRBV6-1 | ASSEVGGYNSPLH